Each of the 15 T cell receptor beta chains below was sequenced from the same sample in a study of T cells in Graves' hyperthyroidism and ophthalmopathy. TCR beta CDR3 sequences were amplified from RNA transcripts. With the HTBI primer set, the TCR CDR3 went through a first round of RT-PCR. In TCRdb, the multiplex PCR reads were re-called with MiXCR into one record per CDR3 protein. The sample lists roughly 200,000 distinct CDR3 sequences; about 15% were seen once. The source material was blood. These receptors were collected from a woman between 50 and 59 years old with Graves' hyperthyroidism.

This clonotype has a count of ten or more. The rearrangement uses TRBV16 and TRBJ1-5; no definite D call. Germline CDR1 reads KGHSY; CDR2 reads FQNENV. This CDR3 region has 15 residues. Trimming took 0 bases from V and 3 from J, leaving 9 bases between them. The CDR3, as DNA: TGTGCCAGCAGCCAATCGACGGGAATCAATCAGCCCCAGCATTTT. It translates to CASSQSTGINQPQHF.

CDR3 protein: CSARDYLSGANTGELFF. In DNA form, the CDR3 reads TGCAGTGCTAGAGATTACCTGAGCGGGGCGAACACCGGGGAGCTGTTTTTT. The chain links TRBV20-1 to TRBJ2-2, with 7 bases identical to TRBD2. Trimming cost V 0 bases and J 0 bases; bases outside gene matches: 7. The CDR3 sequence is 17 residues long. Looked up from germline, CDR1 is DFQATT and CDR2 is SNEGSKA (reference sequence).

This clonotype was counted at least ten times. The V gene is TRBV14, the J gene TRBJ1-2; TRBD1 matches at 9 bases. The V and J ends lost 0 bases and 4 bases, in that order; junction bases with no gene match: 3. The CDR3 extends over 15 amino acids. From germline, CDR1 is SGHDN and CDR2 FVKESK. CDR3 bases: TGTGCCAGCAGCCAAGACGGGACAGGGCGCTATGGCTACACCTTC. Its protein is CASSQDGTGRYGYTF. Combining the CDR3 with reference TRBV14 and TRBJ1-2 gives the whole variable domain EAGVTQFPSHSVIEKGQTVTLRCDPISGHDNLYWYRRVMGKEIKFLLHFVKESKQDESGMPNNRFLAERTGGTYSTLKVQPAELEDSGVYFCASSQDGTGRYGYTFGSGTRLTVV.

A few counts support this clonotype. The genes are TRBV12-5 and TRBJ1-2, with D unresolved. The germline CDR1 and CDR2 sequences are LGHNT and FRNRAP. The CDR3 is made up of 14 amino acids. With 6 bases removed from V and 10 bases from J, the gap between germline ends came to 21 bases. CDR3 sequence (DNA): TGTGCTAGTGGGCTATGGGCGGCTGACCGGGACTACACCTTC. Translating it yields CASGLWAADRDYTF.

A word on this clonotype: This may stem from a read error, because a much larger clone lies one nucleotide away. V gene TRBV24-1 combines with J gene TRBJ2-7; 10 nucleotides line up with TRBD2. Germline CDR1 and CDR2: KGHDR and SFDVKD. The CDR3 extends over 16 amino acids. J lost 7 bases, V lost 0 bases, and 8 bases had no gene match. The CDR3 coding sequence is TGTGCCACCAGTGATTTGGCTAGCGGGAGAAGTAATGAGCAGTACTTC. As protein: CATSDLASGRSNEQYF.

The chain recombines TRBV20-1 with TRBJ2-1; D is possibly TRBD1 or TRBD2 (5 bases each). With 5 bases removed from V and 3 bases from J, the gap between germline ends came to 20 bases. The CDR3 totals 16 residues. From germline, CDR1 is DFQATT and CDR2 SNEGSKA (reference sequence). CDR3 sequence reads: CSAPPGGFGGYNEQFF. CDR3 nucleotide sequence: TGCAGTGCTCCCCCCGGTGGGTTTGGGGGCTACAATGAGCAGTTCTTC.

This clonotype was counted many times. CDR3 region: CASSSVEGLADNEQFF. The DNA of the CDR3 is TGTGCCAGCAGCTCGGTTGAGGGACTAGCGGACAATGAGCAGTTCTTC. The chain joins TRBV28 to TRBJ2-1; TRBD2 matches 11 bases. This CDR3 contains 16 residues. CDR1 is MDHEN and CDR2 is SYDVKM in the germline V gene. V lost 6 bases and J lost 5; bases outside the gene matches: 9. Complete variable domain (other parts from reference TRBV28 and TRBJ2-1): DVKVTQSSRYLVKRTGEKVFLECVQDMDHENMFWYRQDPGLGLRLIYFSYDVKMKEKGDIPEGYSVSREKKERFSLILESASTNQTSMYLCASSSVEGLADNEQFFGPGTRLTVL.

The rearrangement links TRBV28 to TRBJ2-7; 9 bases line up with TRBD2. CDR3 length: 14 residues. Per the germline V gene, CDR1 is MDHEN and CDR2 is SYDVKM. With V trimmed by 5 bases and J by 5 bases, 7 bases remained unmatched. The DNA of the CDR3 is TGTGCCAGCAGTCCATTAGCGGGAGAGCACGAGCAGTACTTC. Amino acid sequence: CASSPLAGEHEQYF.

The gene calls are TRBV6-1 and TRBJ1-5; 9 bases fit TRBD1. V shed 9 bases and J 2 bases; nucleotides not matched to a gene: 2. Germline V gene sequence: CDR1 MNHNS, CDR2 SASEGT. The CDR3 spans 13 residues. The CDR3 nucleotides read TGTGCCAGTAGACAGGGGGGCAATCAGCCCCAGCATTTT. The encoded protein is CASRQGGNQPQHF.

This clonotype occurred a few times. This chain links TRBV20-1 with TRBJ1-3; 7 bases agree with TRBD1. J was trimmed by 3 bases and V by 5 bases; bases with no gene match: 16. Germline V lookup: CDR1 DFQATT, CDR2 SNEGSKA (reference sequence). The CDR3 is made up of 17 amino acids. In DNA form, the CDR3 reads TGCAGTGCTTCCCAGACAGTTACAGGGGTTGGTGGAAACACCATATATTTT. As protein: CSASQTVTGVGGNTIYF.

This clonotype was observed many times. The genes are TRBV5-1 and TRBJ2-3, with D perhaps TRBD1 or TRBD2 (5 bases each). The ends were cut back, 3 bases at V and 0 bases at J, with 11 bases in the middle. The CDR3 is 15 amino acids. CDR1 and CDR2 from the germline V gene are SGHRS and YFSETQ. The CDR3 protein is CASSSGPLSTDTQYF. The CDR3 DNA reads TGCGCCAGCAGCTCGGGACCTCTAAGCACAGATACGCAGTATTTT.

The CDR3 region is CASSLYGTSFKQYF. CDR3 sequence (DNA): TGTGCCAGCAGTTTATATGGGACTAGTTTTAAGCAGTACTTC. This chain joins TRBV27 and TRBJ2-7, with 8 positions matching TRBD2. This CDR3 is built from 14 residues. After removal of 1 base from V and 8 bases from J, the junction contained 7 bases not matched to a gene. Germline CDR1 and CDR2: MNHEY and SMNVEV (reference sequence).

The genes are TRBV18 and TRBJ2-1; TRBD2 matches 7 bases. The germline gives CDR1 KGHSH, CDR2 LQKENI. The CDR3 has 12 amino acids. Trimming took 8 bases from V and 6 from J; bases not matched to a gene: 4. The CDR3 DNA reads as TGTGCCAGCGGGAGGGGCCCCAATGAGCAGTTCTTC. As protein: CASGRGPNEQFF.

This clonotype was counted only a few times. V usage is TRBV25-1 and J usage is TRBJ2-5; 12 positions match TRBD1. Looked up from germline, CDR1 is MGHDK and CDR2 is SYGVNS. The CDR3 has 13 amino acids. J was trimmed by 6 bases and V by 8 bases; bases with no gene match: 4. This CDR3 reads CASGDRGLKTQYF. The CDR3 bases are TGTGCCAGCGGGGACAGGGGGCTTAAGACCCAGTACTTC.

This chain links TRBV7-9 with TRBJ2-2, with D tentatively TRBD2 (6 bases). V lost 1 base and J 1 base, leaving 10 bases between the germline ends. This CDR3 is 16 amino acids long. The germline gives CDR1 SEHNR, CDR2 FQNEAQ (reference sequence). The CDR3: CASSLVLTRNTGELFF. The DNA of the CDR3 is TGTGCCAGCAGCTTAGTTCTGACTAGGAACACCGGGGAGCTGTTTTTT.